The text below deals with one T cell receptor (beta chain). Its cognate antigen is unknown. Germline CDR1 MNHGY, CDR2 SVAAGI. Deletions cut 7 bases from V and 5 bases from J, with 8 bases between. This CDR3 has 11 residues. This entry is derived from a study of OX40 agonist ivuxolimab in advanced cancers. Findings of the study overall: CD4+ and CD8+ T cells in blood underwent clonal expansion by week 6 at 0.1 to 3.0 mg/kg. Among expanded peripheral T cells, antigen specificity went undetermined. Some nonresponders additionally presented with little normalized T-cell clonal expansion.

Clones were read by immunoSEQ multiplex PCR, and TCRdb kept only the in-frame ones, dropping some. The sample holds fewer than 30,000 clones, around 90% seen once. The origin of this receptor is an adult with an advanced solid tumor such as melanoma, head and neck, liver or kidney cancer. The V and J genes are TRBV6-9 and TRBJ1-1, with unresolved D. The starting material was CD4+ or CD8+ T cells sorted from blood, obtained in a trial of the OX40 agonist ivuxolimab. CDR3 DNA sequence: TGTGCCAGCATTAAAGGAACTGAAGCTTTCTTT. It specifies CASIKGTEAFF.